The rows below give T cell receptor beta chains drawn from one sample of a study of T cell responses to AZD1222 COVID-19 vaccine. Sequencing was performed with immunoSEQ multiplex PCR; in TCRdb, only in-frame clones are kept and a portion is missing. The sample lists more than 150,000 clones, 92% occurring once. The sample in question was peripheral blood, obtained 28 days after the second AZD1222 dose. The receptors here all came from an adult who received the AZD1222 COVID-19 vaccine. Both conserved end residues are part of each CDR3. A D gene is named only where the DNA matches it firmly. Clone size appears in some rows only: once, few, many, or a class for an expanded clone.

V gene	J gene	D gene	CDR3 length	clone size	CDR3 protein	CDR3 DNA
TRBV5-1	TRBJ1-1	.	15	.	CASSLLAGRNTEAFF	TGCGCCAGCAGCTTGTTAGCGGGGAGAAACACTGAAGCTTTCTTT
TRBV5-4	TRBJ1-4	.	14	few	CASSLSLRNEKLFF	TGTGCCAGCAGCTTGAGCCTAAGAAATGAAAAACTGTTTTTT
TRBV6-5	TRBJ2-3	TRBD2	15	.	CASRLAGANTDTQYF	TGTGCCAGCCGCCTAGCGGGGGCCAACACAGATACGCAGTATTTT
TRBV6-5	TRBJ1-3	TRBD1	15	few	CASSLGQVHGNTIYF	TGTGCCAGCAGTCTGGGACAGGTCCATGGAAACACCATATATTTT
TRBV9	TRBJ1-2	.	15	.	CASSVVWDGRYGYTF	TGTGCCAGCAGCGTAGTCTGGGACGGACGCTATGGCTACACCTTC
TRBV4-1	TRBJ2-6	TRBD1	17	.	CASSPTGSPSGANVLTF	TGCGCCAGCAGCCCGACAGGGAGCCCCTCTGGGGCCAACGTCCTGACTTTC
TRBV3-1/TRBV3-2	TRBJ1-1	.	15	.	CASSPLDGSNTEAFF	TGTGCCAGCAGCCCCCTGGATGGCTCGAACACTGAAGCTTTCTTT
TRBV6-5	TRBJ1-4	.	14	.	CASSYSQANEKLFF	TGTGCCAGCAGTTACTCTCAGGCGAATGAAAAACTGTTTTTT
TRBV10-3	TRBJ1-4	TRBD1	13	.	CAISGTGGEKLFF	TGTGCCATCAGTGGGACAGGGGGGGAAAAACTGTTTTTT
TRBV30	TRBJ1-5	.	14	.	CAWNQGAVNQPQHF	TGTGCCTGGAATCAAGGGGCGGTCAATCAGCCCCAGCATTTT
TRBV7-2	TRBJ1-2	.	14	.	CASSPEGLYYGYTF	TGTGCCAGCAGCCCGGAGGGTCTCTACTATGGCTACACCTTC
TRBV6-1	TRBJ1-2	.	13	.	CASSEQGLYGYTF	TGTGCCAGCAGTGAACAAGGCCTGTATGGCTACACCTTC
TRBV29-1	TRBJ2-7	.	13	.	CSVGPGGDYEQYF	TGCAGCGTTGGGCCCGGCGGGGACTACGAGCAGTACTTC
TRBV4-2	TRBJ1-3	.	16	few	CASSQEGRVTGNTIYF	TGTGCCAGCAGCCAAGAAGGGCGGGTGACGGGAAACACCATATATTTT
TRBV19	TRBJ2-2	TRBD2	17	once	CASTLTSGRFNTGELFF	TGTGCCAGTACACTGACTAGCGGGAGGTTTAACACCGGGGAGCTGTTTTTT
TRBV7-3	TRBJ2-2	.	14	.	CASSPAVGTGELFF	TGTGCCAGCAGCCCCGCTGTCGGCACCGGGGAGCTGTTTTTT
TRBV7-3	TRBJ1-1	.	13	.	CASSLTARTEAFF	TGTGCCAGCAGCTTAACTGCGAGAACTGAAGCTTTCTTT
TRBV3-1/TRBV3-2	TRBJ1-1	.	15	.	CASSPSGGQGTEAFF	TGTGCCAGCAGCCCCTCGGGGGGACAAGGGACTGAAGCTTTCTTT
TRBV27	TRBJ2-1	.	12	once	CASSFSNRDQFF	TGTGCCAGCAGTTTCTCCAACAGGGATCAGTTCTTC
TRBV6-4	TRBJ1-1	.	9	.	CASSEEAFF	TGTGCCAGCAGTGAGGAAGCTTTCTTT
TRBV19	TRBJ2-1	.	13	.	CASSTGGYNEQFF	TGTGCCAGTAGTACCGGGGGCTACAATGAGCAGTTCTTC
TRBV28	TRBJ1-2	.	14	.	CASSLGQRSYGYTF	TGTGCCAGCAGTTTGGGTCAGCGGTCCTATGGCTACACCTTC
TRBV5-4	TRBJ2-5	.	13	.	CASSFRHGETQYF	TGTGCCAGCAGCTTTCGGCATGGGGAGACCCAGTACTTC
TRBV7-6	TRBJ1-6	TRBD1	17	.	CASSLSRGRTYNSPLHF	TGTGCCAGCAGCTTATCCAGGGGGAGAACCTATAATTCACCCCTCCACTTT
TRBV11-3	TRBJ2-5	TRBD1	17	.	CASSLGQGGIGQETQYF	TGTGCCAGCAGCTTAGGACAGGGGGGCATTGGCCAAGAGACCCAGTACTTC
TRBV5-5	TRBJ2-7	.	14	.	CASSLRLDSYEQYF	TGTGCCAGCAGCTTGAGGTTGGACTCCTACGAGCAGTACTTC
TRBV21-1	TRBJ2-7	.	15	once	CASTRGEQLSYEQYF	TGTGCCAGCACGCGAGGTGAACAGCTATCCTACGAGCAGTACTTC
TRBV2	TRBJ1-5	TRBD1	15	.	CASSEWQGVNQPQHF	TGTGCCAGCAGTGAATGGCAGGGGGTCAATCAGCCCCAGCATTTT
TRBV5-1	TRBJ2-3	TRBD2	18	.	CASSLSLSAGGPRDTQYF	TGCGCCAGCAGCTTGTCCCTCTCAGCGGGAGGGCCACGAGATACGCAGTATTTT
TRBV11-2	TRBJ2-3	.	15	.	CASEDWDDALDTQYF	TGTGCCAGCGAGGACTGGGACGATGCGTTAGATACGCAGTATTTT
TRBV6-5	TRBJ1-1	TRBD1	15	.	CASSYSGTGTTEAFF	TGTGCCAGCAGTTACTCTGGGACAGGGACCACTGAAGCTTTCTTT
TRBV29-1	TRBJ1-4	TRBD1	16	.	CSVEEAVTGGNEKLFF	TGCAGCGTTGAAGAAGCCGTTACAGGGGGTAATGAAAAACTGTTTTTT
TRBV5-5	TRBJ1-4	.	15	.	CASSPNPGINEKLFF	TGTGCCAGCAGCCCGAACCCAGGGATTAATGAAAAACTGTTTTTT
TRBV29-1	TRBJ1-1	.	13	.	CSVATGVWTEAFF	TGCAGCGTTGCAACGGGGGTTTGGACTGAAGCTTTCTTT
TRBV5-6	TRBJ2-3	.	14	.	CASSFQGSTDTQYF	TGTGCCAGCAGCTTCCAGGGGAGCACAGATACGCAGTATTTT
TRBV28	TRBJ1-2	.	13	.	CASSSGGNYGYTF	TGTGCCAGCAGTTCGGGTGGCAACTATGGCTACACCTTC
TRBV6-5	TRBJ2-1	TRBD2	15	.	CASSLRTSAYNEQFF	TGTGCCAGCAGCCTTAGGACTAGCGCCTACAATGAGCAGTTCTTC
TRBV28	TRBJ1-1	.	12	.	CASSLVRTEAFF	TGTGCCAGCAGTTTAGTCCGCACTGAAGCTTTCTTT
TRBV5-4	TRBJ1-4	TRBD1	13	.	CASGTTGEEKLFF	TGTGCCAGCGGGACAACAGGGGAAGAAAAACTGTTTTTT